The clone carrying this T cell receptor beta chain was detected only once. This CDR3 has 16 residues. The ends lost 6 bases at V and 6 bases at J; junction bases unmatched: 10. Germline V CDR1 and CDR2: LNHDA, SQIVND (reference sequence). The sample is drawn from a study of blood T cell repertoires in COVID-19. The method was immunoSEQ multiplex PCR; TCRdb's version includes in-frame clones alone and lacks a portion of them. This table has some 200,000 clones, approximately 82% appearing once. This chain connects TRBV19 to TRBJ2-1, with 11 nucleotides matching TRBD2. The receptor was isolated from a human donor with acute or convalescent COVID-19. The donor label of this sample is uncertain. Material for sequencing was peripheral blood. The CDR3 reads CASSLTSGTFSNEQFF. CDR3 coding DNA: TGTGCCAGTAGCCTGACTAGCGGGACCTTTTCCAATGAGCAGTTCTTC.